This T cell receptor beta chain was captured in a study of radiotherapy plus CTLA-4 blockade in lung cancer. J was trimmed by 8 bases and V by 5 bases; bases with no gene match: 7. The CDR3 is 14 residues long. Germline assignment: CDR1 MNHEY and CDR2 SMNVEV (reference sequence). This clone was seen only a few times. Its antigen is unknown. Study-level points and caveats: Reports identified early blood T cell clone dynamics, with interferon-beta, as the best response predictor. Following radiotherapy plus ipilimumab, tumor-derived TCR clones expanded in the blood.

Clones were sequenced by immunoSEQ multiplex PCR, and TCRdb holds only the in-frame ones, with some missing. The data hold tens of thousands of clones, with about two thirds observed a single time. Patients in the study, people with chemo-refractory metastatic non-small-cell lung cancer, received focal radiation plus ipilimumab CTLA-4 blockade. This TCR was recovered from a human donor with non-small cell lung cancer who had stable disease on radiotherapy plus ipilimumab. The chain carries TRBV27 and TRBJ1-2; 11 positions match TRBD1. The sample consisted of peripheral blood, taken from a patient treated with radiotherapy plus ipilimumab. The CDR3 DNA sequence: TGTGCCAGCAGTCCCGGGACAGGGGGTTTCGGCTACACCTTC. Residues: CASSPGTGGFGYTF.